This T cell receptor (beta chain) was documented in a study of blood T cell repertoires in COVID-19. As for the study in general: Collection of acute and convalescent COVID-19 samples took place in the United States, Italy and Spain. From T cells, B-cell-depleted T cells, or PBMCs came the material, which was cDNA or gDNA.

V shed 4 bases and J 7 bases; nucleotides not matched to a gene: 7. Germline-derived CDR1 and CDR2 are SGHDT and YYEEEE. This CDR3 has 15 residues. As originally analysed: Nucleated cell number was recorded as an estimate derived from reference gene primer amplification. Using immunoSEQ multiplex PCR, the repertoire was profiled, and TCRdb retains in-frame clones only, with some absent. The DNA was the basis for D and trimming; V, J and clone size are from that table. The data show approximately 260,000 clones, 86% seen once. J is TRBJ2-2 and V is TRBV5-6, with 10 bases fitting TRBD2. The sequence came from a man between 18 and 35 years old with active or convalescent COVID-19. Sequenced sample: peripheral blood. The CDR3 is CASSLPSGGNGELFF. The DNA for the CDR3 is TGTGCCAGCAGCCTTCCTAGCGGGGGTAACGGGGAGCTGTTTTTT.